The 29 T cell receptor beta chains listed next were all sequenced from one sample in a study of shared T cell receptors in the human thymus. This table comes from immunoSEQ multiplex PCR, and its TCRdb copy is limited to in-frame clones, with some not included. This table has approximately 730,000 clones, approximately 85% appearing once. These data were likewise used in another study, on human thymus T cells.

The sample consisted of thymocytes. These receptors came from a girl younger than two with a congenital heart defect.

The gene calls are TRBV9 and TRBJ1-1; D is unresolved. Germline V lookup: CDR1 SGDLS, CDR2 YYNGEE. V lost 0 bases and J lost 2, with 11 bases in between. CDR3 length equals 15 residues. The CDR3, as DNA: TGTGCCAGCAGCGTAGGGGTTGGGAGAAACACTGAAGCTTTCTTT. Amino acid sequence: CASSVGVGRNTEAFF.

This chain connects TRBV7-8 to TRBJ2-3; tentatively, D is TRBD1 (6 bases). CDR1 and CDR2 from the germline V gene are SGHVS and FQNEAQ. CDR3 size: 16 residues. The V and J ends lost 5 bases and 0 bases respectively, with 15 bases between them. CDR3 in amino acids: CASSRRTATSTDTQYF. As DNA, the CDR3 is TGTGCCAGCAGCAGACGGACAGCTACTAGCACAGATACGCAGTATTTT.

J is TRBJ2-5 and V is TRBV5-1, with 7 bases lining up with TRBD1. Germline values: CDR1 SGHRS, CDR2 YFSETQ. Trimming removed 4 bases from V and 1 base from J; junction bases left unmatched: 7. The CDR3 covers 15 residues. The CDR3 DNA is TGCGCCAGCAGCCACAAAGGGGGCCTCCAAGAGACCCAGTACTTC. This encodes CASSHKGGLQETQYF.

The V and J genes are TRBV6-1 and TRBJ1-1; TRBD1 might be the D (5 bases). The CDR3 is made up of 13 amino acids. V dropped 5 bases and J dropped 6 bases, with 13 bases sitting between them. Germline assignment: CDR1 MNHNS and CDR2 SASEGT. CDR3 in amino acids: CASSTPRGSEAFF. CDR3 DNA sequence: TGTGCCAGCAGTACACCGCGGGGGTCTGAAGCTTTCTTT.

The chain joins TRBV19 to TRBJ1-1; weak D call: TRBD1 (5 bases). The V end lost 7 bases, the J end lost 4 bases, and 10 bases lay between the germline ends. CDR3 length equals 12 residues. Germline loops: CDR1 LNHDA, CDR2 SQIVND (reference sequence). The CDR3: CASTGFSTEAFF. As DNA, the CDR3 is TGTGCCAGTACAGGGTTTTCCACTGAAGCTTTCTTT.

The chain carries TRBV7-8 and TRBJ1-2; 7 bases match TRBD1. The V segment lost 1 base and the J segment 4 bases; nucleotides outside the gene matches: 3. The CDR3 is made up of 14 amino acids. The germline V gene has CDR1 SGHVS and CDR2 FQNEAQ. CDR3 in DNA: TGTGCCAGCAGCTTAGTTCGGGACAGCTATGGCTACACCTTC. As protein: CASSLVRDSYGYTF. Filled out from reference TRBV7-8 and TRBJ1-2, the complete variable domain reads GAGVSQSPRYKVAKRGQDVALRCDPISGHVSLFWYQQALGQGPEFLTYFQNEAQLDKSGLPSDRFFAERPEGSVSTLKIQRTQQEDSAVYLCASSLVRDSYGYTFGSGTRLTVV.

V is TRBV13 and J is TRBJ2-5; 8 bases are a match to TRBD1. The germline gives CDR1 PRHDT, CDR2 FYEKMQ (reference sequence). With V trimmed by 5 bases and J by 1 base, 3 bases remained unmatched. The CDR3 is 14 amino acids. CDR3 amino acids: CASSAQGAQETQYF. CDR3 sequence (DNA): TGTGCCAGCAGCGCCCAGGGGGCCCAAGAGACCCAGTACTTC.

This rearrangement joins TRBV9 to TRBJ1-4; the match to TRBD1 covers 9 bases. There are 15 residues in the CDR3. CDR1 SGDLS and CDR2 YYNGEE come from the germline V gene. Germline trimming cut 0 bases from V and 6 bases from J; bases unmatched to any gene: 3. The CDR3 sequence is CASSVAGQGHEKLFF. CDR3 sequence (DNA): TGTGCCAGCAGCGTAGCGGGACAGGGACATGAAAAACTGTTTTTT.

This clone was observed a single time. The rearrangement joins TRBV29-1 to TRBJ1-4, with D unresolved. Trimming took off 7 bases at V and 7 bases at J, with 19 bases between the two ends. The germline V gene encodes CDR1 SQVTM and CDR2 ANQGSEA. The CDR3 is 14 residues long. This CDR3 reads CSALRRPRGEKLFF. In DNA form, the CDR3 reads TGCAGCGCCCTAAGAAGGCCTCGGGGTGAAAAACTGTTTTTT. Drawing the rest from reference TRBV29-1 and TRBJ1-4, the complete variable domain is SAVISQKPSRDICQRGTSLTIQCQVDSQVTMMFWYRQQPGQSLTLIATANQGSEATYESGFVIDKFPISRPNLTFSTLTVSNMSPEDSSIYLCSALRRPRGEKLFFGSGTQLSVL.

In regard to this clone: This sample includes further DNA sequences coding for the same CDR3. The genes are TRBV5-1 and TRBJ1-1; possibly TRBD1 for D (5 bases). Germline V CDR1 and CDR2: SGHRS, YFSETQ. The length of the CDR3 is 14 residues. Trimming left V 4 bases short and J 1 base short, with 11 bases between. DNA of the CDR3: TGCGCCAGCAGCCCGGGGGGAGAGAACACTGAAGCTTTCTTT. It codes for CASSPGGENTEAFF.

The V gene is TRBV6-1, the J gene TRBJ2-3; no clear D gene. CDR3 length: 13 amino acids. The germline V and J ends were trimmed by 4 bases and 1 base, with 6 bases remaining between them. Germline CDR1 is MNHNS and CDR2 is SASEGT. CDR3 amino acids: CASSVLRTDTQYF. DNA for the CDR3: TGTGCCAGCAGTGTACTGCGCACAGATACGCAGTATTTT.

The chain recombines TRBV21-1 with TRBJ1-2. TRBV21-1 is recorded as a pseudogene. The CDR3 totals 15 residues. DNA of the CDR3: TGTGCCAGCAGCAAAGCCCCCTATTTGTCCTTGGGCTACACCTTC. This codes for CASSKAPYLSLGYTF.

The CDR3 coding sequence is TGCGCCAGCAGCTCGGGACAGGGGGCAGGAGAGGGTAATTCACCCCTCCACTTT. It codes for CASSSGQGAGEGNSPLHF. The chain couples TRBV5-1 to TRBJ1-6, with TRBD1 matching 12 bases. The CDR3 covers 18 residues. Germline assignment: CDR1 SGHRS and CDR2 YFSETQ. The ends lost 3 bases at V and 6 bases at J; junction bases unmatched: 10.

The table lists this clone with a few counts. CDR3 bases: TGCGCCAGCAGCCCGGGGGCAGGGGGCTTGAACTATGGCTACACCTTC. Its protein is CASSPGAGGLNYGYTF. The chain employs TRBV5-1 and TRBJ1-2, with 8 bases lining up with TRBD1. Looked up from germline, CDR1 is SGHRS and CDR2 is YFSETQ. The ends lost 4 bases at V and 2 bases at J; junction bases unmatched: 10. The CDR3 totals 16 residues.

This sequence joins TRBV29-1 and TRBJ1-1; 10 nucleotides match TRBD1. CDR3 size: 15 residues. CDR1 is SQVTM, CDR2 ANQGSEA, per germline. V trimming: 4 bases; J trimming: 5 bases; junction bases outside the gene matches: 10. The CDR3 bases are TGCAGCGTTGGTCTCCCGGGACAGGGGAGTACTGAAGCTTTCTTT. It yields the protein CSVGLPGQGSTEAFF. Full variable domain (remainder filled in from reference TRBV29-1 and TRBJ1-1): SAVISQKPSRDICQRGTSLTIQCQVDSQVTMMFWYRQQPGQSLTLIATANQGSEATYESGFVIDKFPISRPNLTFSTLTVSNMSPEDSSIYLCSVGLPGQGSTEAFFGQGTRLTVV.

This chain links TRBV14 with TRBJ1-1; no clear D gene. The CDR3 loop spans 15 amino acids. V dropped 0 bases and J dropped 4 bases, with 12 bases sitting between them. The germline V gene encodes CDR1 SGHDN and CDR2 FVKESK. This CDR3 reads CASSQDRRGGTEAFF. Here the CDR3 DNA reads TGTGCCAGCAGCCAAGACCGGCGAGGTGGCACTGAAGCTTTCTTT.

V usage is TRBV28 and J usage is TRBJ2-5; 8 bases fit TRBD2. The CDR3 is made up of 17 amino acids. V lost 6 bases to trimming and J lost 3 bases; unmatched junction nucleotides: 15. Germline loops: CDR1 MDHEN, CDR2 SYDVKM. The CDR3 protein is CASSPPGRGNLEETQYF. DNA for the CDR3: TGTGCCAGCAGCCCCCCCGGGAGGGGGAATTTAGAAGAGACCCAGTACTTC. The variable domain in full, completed from reference TRBV28 and TRBJ2-5, reads DVKVTQSSRYLVKRTGEKVFLECVQDMDHENMFWYRQDPGLGLRLIYFSYDVKMKEKGDIPEGYSVSREKKERFSLILESASTNQTSMYLCASSPPGRGNLEETQYFGPGTRLLVL.

This chain connects TRBV21-1 to TRBJ2-7; no check of the table's D call, TRBD2, against the DNA was made. TRBV21-1 is flagged as a pseudogene. The CDR3 is 17 residues long. The CDR3 protein is CASSKGLAGVQSYEQYF. CDR3 sequence (DNA): TGTGCCAGCAGCAAGGGCCTAGCGGGGGTGCAATCCTACGAGCAGTACTTC.

CDR3 loop: CASSLVGGDLNEQFF. Written as DNA, the CDR3 is TGTGCCAGCAGCTTGGTTGGGGGCGATCTCAATGAGCAGTTCTTC. The chain couples TRBV5-4 to TRBJ2-1, with D perhaps TRBD1 (6 bases). With 0 bases removed from V and 6 bases from J, the gap between germline ends came to 13 bases. The germline gives CDR1 SGHNT, CDR2 YYREEE (reference sequence). CDR3 length: 15 amino acids.

The gene calls are TRBV2 and TRBJ2-5; no reliable D call. The CDR3 extends over 14 amino acids. Looked up from germline, CDR1 is SNHLY and CDR2 is FYNNEI. With 6 bases removed from V and 3 bases from J, the gap between germline ends came to 14 bases. The CDR3 DNA is TGTGCCAGCAGGATTCGAGCGAGCAAAGAGACCCAGTACTTC. This gives the protein CASRIRASKETQYF.

The rearrangement links TRBV14 to TRBJ2-2; tentatively, D is TRBD1 (6 bases). The CDR3 covers 16 residues. Germline CDR1 SGHDN, CDR2 FVKESK. Trimming took 8 bases from V and 2 from J, leaving 18 bases between them. The CDR3 region has the DNA TGTGCCAGCCCCACTCCGGACAGAGCTAACACCGGGGAGCTGTTTTTT. Encoded protein: CASPTPDRANTGELFF.

This clone was found once. V usage is TRBV6-5 and J usage is TRBJ1-2; no firm D call. From germline, CDR1 is MNHEY and CDR2 SVGAGI. The CDR3 loop spans 14 amino acids. V was trimmed by 7 bases and J by 4 bases, leaving 16 bases between them. The CDR3 nucleotides are TGTGCCAGCACCCCGAGGTTGGACTCCTATGGCTACACCTTC. It translates to CASTPRLDSYGYTF.

The V call is TRBV19, the J call TRBJ1-3, with no clear D. Germline loops: CDR1 LNHDA, CDR2 SQIVND (reference sequence). There are 14 residues in the CDR3. The V end lost 4 bases, the J end lost 0 bases, and 7 bases lay between the germline ends. The CDR3 sequence is CASSTYSSGNTIYF. The CDR3 DNA reads TGTGCCAGTAGTACCTACTCCTCTGGAAACACCATATATTTT. Full variable domain (outside the CDR3, taken from reference TRBV19 and TRBJ1-3): DGGITQSPKYLFRKEGQNVTLSCEQNLNHDAMYWYRQDPGQGLRLIYYSQIVNDFQKGDIAEGYSVSREKKESFPLTVTSAQKNPTAFYLCASSTYSSGNTIYFGEGSWLTVV.

CDR3 protein: CASSSTGLGGYTF. The CDR3 bases are TGTGCCAGCAGTTCGACAGGGCTCGGCGGCTACACCTTC. V usage is TRBV27 and J usage is TRBJ1-2; 7 bases are shared with TRBD1. Looked up from germline, CDR1 is MNHEY and CDR2 is SMNVEV (reference sequence). The CDR3 sequence is 13 residues long. The junction had 7 bases not matched to a gene; V was cut back by 4 bases and J by 8 bases.

This clone was seen a single time. This sequence joins TRBV25-1 and TRBJ1-2; 9 bases map to TRBD1. Germline CDR1 and CDR2: MGHDK and SYGVNS. The CDR3 has 15 residues. With 3 bases clipped from V and 6 bases from J, the junction kept 8 bases outside the gene matches. The CDR3 loop reads CASSDRQGGVDGYTF. CDR3 DNA sequence: TGTGCCAGCAGTGACCGACAGGGGGGGGTGGATGGCTACACCTTC.

This clone appeared once. The chain uses TRBV28 and TRBJ1-3; 7 nucleotides match TRBD1. Germline assignment: CDR1 MDHEN and CDR2 SYDVKM. The CDR3 has 15 residues. The ends lost 5 bases at V and 4 bases at J; junction bases unmatched: 8. CDR3 nucleotides: TGTGCCAGCAGTGATACGGGGACAGCCGGAAACACCATATATTTT. Protein: CASSDTGTAGNTIYF.

V gene TRBV6-4 combines with J gene TRBJ2-1, with 10 nucleotides matching TRBD2. The CDR3 contains 15 residues. Germline V gene lookup returns CDR1 MRHNA and CDR2 SNTAGT. The V and J ends lost 4 bases and 5 bases, in that order; junction bases with no gene match: 5. The CDR3 region has the DNA TGTGCCAGCAGTGTTACTAGCGGGGCAAACAATGAGCAGTTCTTC. Translated: CASSVTSGANNEQFF.

The chain joins TRBV5-1 to TRBJ1-2, with 8 bases fitting TRBD1. After removal of 3 bases from V and 1 base from J, the junction contained 5 bases not matched to a gene. Looked up from germline, CDR1 is SGHRS and CDR2 is YFSETQ. This CDR3 spans 15 amino acids. The CDR3 nucleotides are TGCGCCAGCAGCTGGGGGACAGGCGATAACTATGGCTACACCTTC. Protein sequence: CASSWGTGDNYGYTF.

V gene TRBV28 combines with J gene TRBJ2-1; the D gene is possibly TRBD2 (7 bases). CDR3 size: 14 residues. Germline V gene data show CDR1 as MDHEN and CDR2 as SYDVKM. The V gene lost 2 bases and the J gene lost 6 bases, with 11 bases spanning the gap. The CDR3 loop is CASSLGGGPNEQFF. In DNA form, the CDR3 reads TGTGCCAGCAGTTTAGGGGGGGGGCCCAATGAGCAGTTCTTC. Variable domain in full (rest from reference TRBV28 and TRBJ2-1): DVKVTQSSRYLVKRTGEKVFLECVQDMDHENMFWYRQDPGLGLRLIYFSYDVKMKEKGDIPEGYSVSREKKERFSLILESASTNQTSMYLCASSLGGGPNEQFFGPGTRLTVL.